These 21 T cell receptor beta chains share one sample of origin, sequenced in a study of T cell responses to AZD1222 COVID-19 vaccine. Sequencing was performed with immunoSEQ multiplex PCR; in TCRdb, only in-frame clones are kept and a portion is missing. The top ten clones hold around 5% of a sample with about 120,000 clones, 90% to 95% of them seen once. Sequenced material: peripheral blood, taken 28 days after the second AZD1222 dose. These receptors were obtained from an adult who received the AZD1222 COVID-19 vaccine.

V usage is TRBV15 and J usage is TRBJ2-7; D is ambiguous. Germline values: CDR1 LNHNV, CDR2 YYDKDF (reference sequence). Trimming stripped 5 bases from V and 5 bases from J, with 16 bases between. The CDR3 has 14 amino acids. The CDR3 bases are TGTGCCACCAGCGATAGAATCGGCCTTAACGAGCAGTACTTC. This gives the protein CATSDRIGLNEQYF.

In its sample, this clone was seen once. The rearrangement joins TRBV2 to TRBJ2-1, with TRBD1 matching 7 bases. The CDR3 runs 12 residues. Trimming at V came to 10 bases and at J to 3 bases, leaving 3 bases not matched to a gene. The V gene's germline CDR1 is SNHLY and CDR2 FYNNEI. This chain's CDR3 is CATTGDYNEQFF. The CDR3 nucleotides are TGTGCCACCACAGGGGACTACAATGAGCAGTTCTTC.

This sequence joins TRBV7-9 and TRBJ2-1; possibly TRBD2 for D (5 bases). Germline-derived CDR1 and CDR2 are SEHNR and FQNEAQ (reference sequence). V was trimmed by 4 bases and J by 6 bases, leaving 22 bases between them. The CDR3 runs 17 residues. DNA of the CDR3: TGTGCCAGCAGCTCATTTATATCTACTAGTCGGGTCAATGAGCAGTTCTTC. The encoded protein is CASSSFISTSRVNEQFF.

V usage is TRBV4-1 and J usage is TRBJ1-4; TRBD1 is a possible D gene (5 bases). The germline gives CDR1 MGHRA, CDR2 YSYEKL. V dropped 1 base and J dropped 4 bases, with 13 bases sitting between them. The CDR3 is made up of 16 amino acids. The CDR3 sequence is CASSQGQGEHNEKLFF. The CDR3 nucleotides read TGCGCCAGCAGCCAAGGGCAGGGAGAGCATAATGAAAAACTGTTTTTT.

The chain joins TRBV5-4 to TRBJ2-3, with 11 bases aligning to TRBD2. Trimming cost V 4 bases and J 0 bases; bases outside gene matches: 4. CDR3 length: 16 amino acids. Germline assignment: CDR1 SGHNT and CDR2 YYREEE (reference sequence). The CDR3: CASSPSGRLSTDTQYF. CDR3 DNA sequence: TGTGCCAGCAGCCCTAGCGGGAGGCTAAGCACAGATACGCAGTATTTT.

The chain joins TRBV5-1 to TRBJ2-3, with 12 nucleotides matching TRBD2. Germline V gene data show CDR1 as SGHRS and CDR2 as YFSETQ. The CDR3 runs to 15 residues. The J segment lost 6 bases and the V segment lost 4 bases, leaving 6 bases of the junction unmatched. In nucleotides, the CDR3 is TGCGCCAGCAGCCGAAGGACTAGCGGGGTCGATACGCAGTATTTT. Protein: CASSRRTSGVDTQYF.

This rearrangement joins TRBV7-3 to TRBJ2-1; 11 positions agree with TRBD2. The germline V gene encodes CDR1 SGHTA and CDR2 FQGTGA. Germline trimming cut 0 bases from V and 10 bases from J; bases unmatched to any gene: 8. This CDR3 is built from 16 residues. CDR3: CASSLTGTSGVGEQFF. The CDR3 nucleotides read TGTGCCAGCAGCTTAACGGGGACTAGCGGCGTGGGGGAGCAGTTCTTC.

The chain links TRBV6-2 or TRBV6-3 to TRBJ2-7, with 9 bases fitting TRBD1. With 5 bases clipped from V and 0 bases from J, the junction kept 5 bases outside the gene matches. Per the germline V gene, CDR1 is MNHEY and CDR2 is SVGEGT. The CDR3 loop spans 15 amino acids. CDR3 amino acids: CASSPSGQGSYEQYF. In DNA form, the CDR3 reads TGTGCCAGCAGTCCCTCGGGACAGGGCTCCTACGAGCAGTACTTC.

The J gene is TRBJ2-2, the V gene TRBV4-2; perhaps TRBD2 as D (6 bases). Per germline, CDR1 LGHNA and CDR2 YNFKEQ. The CDR3 is 15 residues long. Trimming pared 0 bases from V and 8 bases from J, leaving 13 bases between. In DNA form, the CDR3 reads TGTGCCAGCAGCCAAGAAGTAGCGGTTCGGGGGGAGCTGTTTTTT. Encoded protein: CASSQEVAVRGELFF.

V usage is TRBV4-3 and J usage is TRBJ2-3; 9 bases fit TRBD2. V shed 8 bases, J shed 4 bases, and the junction held 13 bases outside the gene matches. The CDR3 consists of 16 residues. Germline assignment: CDR1 LGHNA and CDR2 YSLEER. Here the CDR3 reads CASSNGGGGAADTQYF. The CDR3 region has the DNA TGCGCCAGCTCCAACGGGGGCGGGGGGGCAGCAGATACGCAGTATTTT.

This chain links TRBV29-1 with TRBJ1-4; D remains unclear. V gave up 5 bases and J gave up 8 bases, with 12 bases separating them. This CDR3 region has 12 residues. Per the germline V gene, CDR1 is SQVTM and CDR2 is ANQGSEA. CDR3 nucleotide sequence: TGCAGCGTTTCCCTCCAGGCCGAAAAACTGTTTTTT. Translation: CSVSLQAEKLFF.

The V gene is TRBV19, the J gene TRBJ2-1; 7 bases map to TRBD1. The germline V gene encodes CDR1 LNHDA and CDR2 SQIVND (reference sequence). V shed 7 bases and J 9 bases; nucleotides not matched to a gene: 9. The CDR3 loop spans 13 amino acids. For the CDR3, the DNA is TGTGCCAGTAACCCGGGCCCAGGGGGTGAGCAGTTCTTC. Its protein is CASNPGPGGEQFF. Complete variable domain (other parts from reference TRBV19 and TRBJ2-1): DGGITQSPKYLFRKEGQNVTLSCEQNLNHDAMYWYRQDPGQGLRLIYYSQIVNDFQKGDIAEGYSVSREKKESFPLTVTSAQKNPTAFYLCASNPGPGGEQFFGPGTRLTVL.

A single count supports this clone. V gene TRBV3-1 (or the pseudogene TRBV3-2) combines with J gene TRBJ1-1; D unclear. V lost 2 bases, J lost 2 bases, and 6 bases lay in between. Per germline, CDR1 LGHDT and CDR2 YNNKEL (reference sequence). The CDR3 spans 13 residues. CDR3 DNA: TGTGCCAGCAGCCAACAGGTAAACACTGAAGCTTTCTTT. Its protein is CASSQQVNTEAFF.

The count of this clone is one. CDR3 sequence (DNA): TGTGCCAGCAGACAGGGGAATAGCAATCAGCCCCAGCATTTT. Amino acid sequence: CASRQGNSNQPQHF. V and J are TRBV6-5 and TRBJ1-5, with 7 nucleotides matching TRBD1. V was pared by 6 bases and J by 0 bases, with 2 bases of the junction left unmatched. CDR3 length: 14 amino acids. Germline CDR1 reads MNHEY; CDR2 reads SVGAGI.

This clone was detected once. The J gene is TRBJ1-3, the V gene TRBV10-1, with D unresolved. The CDR3 sequence is 15 residues long. Looked up from germline, CDR1 is WNHNN and CDR2 is SYGVQD (reference sequence). V lost 8 bases, J lost 0 bases, and 14 bases lay in between. CDR3 loop: CASGPTEYSGNTIYF. The CDR3 region has the DNA TGCGCCAGCGGCCCAACAGAATACTCTGGAAACACCATATATTTT.

V and J are TRBV4-1 and TRBJ2-1; 9 positions match TRBD2. Germline assignment: CDR1 MGHRA and CDR2 YSYEKL. V lost 0 bases, J lost 4 bases, and 4 bases stayed unmatched. The CDR3 extends over 16 amino acids. This CDR3 reads CASSQDRREGYNEQFF. The DNA of the CDR3 is TGCGCCAGCAGCCAAGATAGGCGGGAGGGATACAATGAGCAGTTCTTC.

The rearrangement joins TRBV6-5 to TRBJ1-1; a weak D match, TRBD1 (5 bases). The CDR3 is 13 amino acids. Germline V gives CDR1 MNHEY, CDR2 SVGAGI. V was shortened by 8 bases and J by 8 bases, with 18 bases between the two germline ends. The CDR3 loop reads CASLKTGRGEAFF. In nucleotides, the CDR3 is TGTGCCAGCCTCAAAACGGGGCGGGGGGAAGCTTTCTTT.

V gene TRBV5-1 combines with J gene TRBJ1-2; maybe TRBD1 (5 bases). This CDR3 is 14 amino acids long. V was clipped by 3 bases and J by 10 bases, with 19 bases between them. CDR1 SGHRS and CDR2 YFSETQ come from the germline V gene. DNA of the CDR3: TGCGCCAGCAGCTCCAAGTCGGCAGGGACCTCCTACACCTTC. This codes for CASSSKSAGTSYTF.

The V gene is TRBV18, the J gene TRBJ1-4, with D tentatively TRBD1 (6 bases). The germline V gene encodes CDR1 KGHSH and CDR2 LQKENI. This CDR3 region has 15 residues. V gave up 1 base and J gave up 6 bases, with 12 bases separating them. For the CDR3, the DNA is TGTGCCAGCTCACCACAGACAGGCGGTGATGAAAAACTGTTTTTT. Protein product: CASSPQTGGDEKLFF. Based on the CDR3 plus reference TRBV18 and TRBJ1-4, the full variable domain is NAGVMQNPRHLVRRRGQEARLRCSPMKGHSHVYWYRQLPEEGLKFMVYLQKENIIDESGMPKERFSAEFPKEGPSILRIQQVVRGDSAAYFCASSPQTGGDEKLFFGSGTQLSVL.

V usage is TRBV10-3 and J usage is TRBJ2-3, with a weak D call TRBD1 (6 bases). This CDR3 spans 15 amino acids. V shed 6 bases and J shed 2 bases, with 15 bases lying between them. Germline CDR1 ENHRY, CDR2 SYGVKD. CDR3 DNA: TGTGCCATCAGGCCCCGGGACAAGACCACAGATACGCAGTATTTT. Translating it yields CAIRPRDKTTDTQYF.

CDR3 in DNA: TGTGCCAGCAGTTACCAGACTAGCGGGGGGGCCGAGACCCAGTACTTC. This encodes CASSYQTSGGAETQYF. V usage is TRBV6-5 and J usage is TRBJ2-5; 14 bases agree with TRBD2. The CDR3 runs to 16 residues. The V gene's germline CDR1 is MNHEY and CDR2 SVGAGI. V lost 2 bases and J lost 5; bases outside the gene matches: 4.